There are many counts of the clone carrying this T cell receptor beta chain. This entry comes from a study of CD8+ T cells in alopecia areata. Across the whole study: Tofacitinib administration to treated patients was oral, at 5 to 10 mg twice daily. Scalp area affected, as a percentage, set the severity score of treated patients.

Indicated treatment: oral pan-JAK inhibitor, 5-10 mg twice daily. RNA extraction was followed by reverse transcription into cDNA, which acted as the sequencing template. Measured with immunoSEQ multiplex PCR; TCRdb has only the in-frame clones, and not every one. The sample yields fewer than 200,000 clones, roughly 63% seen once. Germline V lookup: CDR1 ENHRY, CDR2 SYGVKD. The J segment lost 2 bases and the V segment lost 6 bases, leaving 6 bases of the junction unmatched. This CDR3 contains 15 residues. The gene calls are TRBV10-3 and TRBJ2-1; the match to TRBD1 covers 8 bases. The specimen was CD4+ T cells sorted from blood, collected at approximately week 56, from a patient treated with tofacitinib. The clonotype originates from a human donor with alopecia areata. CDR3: CAIRGRTGTYNEQFF. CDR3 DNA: TGTGCCATCAGGGGCAGGACAGGGACCTACAATGAGCAGTTCTTC.